The next 14 T cell receptor beta chains were all read from a single sample in a study of blood T cell repertoires in COVID-19. Generated by immunoSEQ multiplex PCR, the TCRdb table keeps only in-frame clones and is missing some. The sample carries tens of thousands of clones, less than 85% recorded once. The sequencing input was peripheral blood. These receptors were obtained from a woman aged 80 or over with acute or convalescent COVID-19.

The chain recombines TRBV7-9 with TRBJ1-3, with D unresolved. The CDR3 runs to 16 residues. Germline assignment: CDR1 SEHNR and CDR2 FQNEAQ (reference sequence). V was trimmed by 3 bases and J by 7 bases, leaving 19 bases between them. The CDR3 loop is CASSFGLGSSSNTIYF. As DNA, the CDR3 is TGTGCCAGCAGCTTCGGACTTGGGAGCTCTTCGAACACCATATATTTT.

This clone was counted only a few times. The chain employs TRBV5-6 and TRBJ2-7; 7 positions match TRBD1. CDR1 SGHDT and CDR2 YYEEEE come from the germline V gene. CDR3 length: 12 amino acids. The trim removed 4 bases at V and 4 bases at J, leaving 2 bases unmatched. The CDR3 nucleotides are TGTGCCAGCAGCCGACAGGGTTACGAGCAGTACTTC. Amino acids: CASSRQGYEQYF.

The V gene is TRBV7-6, the J gene TRBJ1-2; 8 bases map to TRBD1. V shed 2 bases and J 4 bases; nucleotides not matched to a gene: 9. Germline-derived CDR1 and CDR2 are SGHVS and FNYEAQ. There are 16 residues in the CDR3. CDR3 nucleotides: TGTGCCAGCAGCTTAAGGTCCGGGACAGGCGTCTATGGCTACACCTTC. Its translation is CASSLRSGTGVYGYTF.

For the CDR3, the DNA is TGTGCCAGTAGTACCGACCTACTCAGGGGGCGCGGCGCAGATACGCAGTATTTT. As protein: CASSTDLLRGRGADTQYF. The chain employs TRBV19 and TRBJ2-3; 8 bases match TRBD1. CDR1 and CDR2 (germline): LNHDA, SQIVND (reference sequence). V lost 4 bases, J lost 4 bases, and 16 bases stayed unmatched. CDR3 length: 18 amino acids.

V is TRBV5-1 and J is TRBJ2-3; 11 bases line up with TRBD2. Trimming at V came to 4 bases and at J to 4 bases, leaving 5 bases not matched to a gene. CDR1 is SGHRS and CDR2 is YFSETQ in the germline V gene. This CDR3 has 15 residues. The CDR3 here is CASSLLAGGADTQYF. CDR3 in DNA: TGCGCCAGCAGCCTCCTAGCGGGAGGCGCAGATACGCAGTATTTT.

The genes are TRBV9 and TRBJ2-7, with D possibly TRBD1 on 6 matching bases. The germline V gene encodes CDR1 SGDLS and CDR2 YYNGEE. With 0 bases removed from V and 6 bases from J, the gap between germline ends came to 13 bases. The CDR3 is 14 amino acids. CDR3 sequence (DNA): TGTGCCAGCAGCGTAGTCCCAGGGGCAGGCGAGCAGTACTTC. Protein sequence: CASSVVPGAGEQYF.

This clone was observed at least ten times. V is TRBV19 and J is TRBJ2-3; 11 bases align to TRBD2. J lost 6 bases, V lost 7 bases, and 6 bases had no gene match. This CDR3 is 14 amino acids long. From germline, CDR1 is LNHDA and CDR2 SQIVND (reference sequence). The CDR3 region is CASTLAGGLDTQYF. DNA of the CDR3: TGTGCCAGTACCTTAGCGGGGGGGCTGGATACGCAGTATTTT.

The chain joins TRBV2 to TRBJ1-1; 8 positions match TRBD1. Germline CDR1 SNHLY, CDR2 FYNNEI. This CDR3 is 14 amino acids long. J was trimmed by 1 base and V by 8 bases; bases with no gene match: 6. CDR3 residues: CASHATGGNTEAFF. CDR3 in DNA: TGTGCCAGCCATGCTACAGGGGGGAACACTGAAGCTTTCTTT.

V gene TRBV6-2 or TRBV6-3 combines with J gene TRBJ2-5; D unclear. Per the germline V gene, CDR1 is MNHEY and CDR2 is SVGEGT. V shed 0 bases and J shed 2 bases, with 4 bases lying between them. The CDR3 loop spans 13 amino acids. Here the CDR3 DNA reads TGTGCCAGCAGTTACTCGAGTCAAGAGACCCAGTACTTC. Protein sequence: CASSYSSQETQYF.

The V and J genes are TRBV9 and TRBJ2-1; TRBD2 aligns across 9 bases. There are 15 residues in the CDR3. Germline values: CDR1 SGDLS, CDR2 YYNGEE. V lost 0 bases and J lost 7; bases outside the gene matches: 5. The chain's CDR3 is CASSVVAGVVNEQFF. The CDR3 DNA reads as TGTGCCAGCAGCGTAGTAGCGGGAGTTGTTAATGAGCAGTTCTTC.

The chain employs TRBV7-6 and TRBJ2-6; D gene uncertain. The CDR3 has 15 amino acids. Trimming took off 5 bases at V and 3 bases at J, with 11 bases between the two ends. From germline, CDR1 is SGHVS and CDR2 FNYEAQ. CDR3 coding DNA: TGTGCCAGCAGCACCCATCTCGGTGGGGCCAACGTCCTGACTTTC. Its protein is CASSTHLGGANVLTF.

The chain links TRBV10-3 to TRBJ2-2, with 11 bases that match TRBD1. The ends lost 3 bases at V and 0 bases at J; junction bases unmatched: 6. The CDR3 loop spans 18 amino acids. Germline-derived CDR1 and CDR2 are ENHRY and SYGVKD. The CDR3 nucleotides are TGTGCCATCAGTGACCTAGGACAGGGGGCTGCGAACACCGGGGAGCTGTTTTTT. Translated, it gives CAISDLGQGAANTGELFF.

This rearrangement joins TRBV6-5 to TRBJ2-7, with 9 bases identical to TRBD2. Germline CDR1 MNHEY, CDR2 SVGAGI. This CDR3 spans 15 amino acids. J gave up 2 bases and V 6 bases, and 8 bases lay outside the gene matches. As DNA, the CDR3 is TGTGCCAGCAGAGCGGGACTAGCCGGAACCTACGAGCAGTACTTC. This translates into CASRAGLAGTYEQYF.

This chain connects TRBV30 to TRBJ1-2; D perhaps matches TRBD1 (5 bases). The V gene's germline CDR1 is GTSNPN and CDR2 SVGIG (reference sequence). Trimming pared 2 bases from V and 8 bases from J, leaving 9 bases between. The CDR3 runs to 11 residues. CDR3 residues: CAWSQGVGYTF. The CDR3 bases are TGTGCCTGGAGTCAAGGGGTCGGCTACACCTTC.